This entry lists 25 T cell receptor beta chains sequenced from one sample in a study of early T cells in non-severe SARS-CoV-2 infection. TCRdb itself ran the 5' RACE reads through MiXCR, one entry per CDR3 protein. The repertoire consists of about 110,000 distinct CDR3 sequences, with 12% occurring once and the leading ten covering around 3%. The source material was whole blood. These receptors were obtained from an adult who was a healthcare worker with PCR-confirmed SARS-CoV-2 infection or an uninfected control (not recorded which).

V gene TRBV20-1 combines with J gene TRBJ1-4, with D tentatively TRBD1 (5 bases). Germline-derived CDR1 and CDR2 are DFQATT and SNEGSKA (reference sequence). The V gene lost 0 bases and the J gene lost 10 bases, with 12 bases spanning the gap. This CDR3 has 13 residues. This chain's CDR3 is CSARDRARVKLFF. CDR3 sequence (DNA): TGCAGTGCTAGAGATCGGGCCAGGGTAAAACTGTTTTTT.

This chain joins TRBV3-1 and TRBJ1-1; a possible D gene is TRBD1 (5 bases). V gave up 3 bases and J gave up 6 bases, with 11 bases separating them. The germline CDR1 and CDR2 sequences are LGHDT and YNNKEL (reference sequence). The CDR3 sequence is 13 residues long. CDR3: CASSQGTGAEAFF. The CDR3 DNA is TGTGCCAGCAGCCAGGGGACCGGGGCTGAAGCTTTCTTT.

In its sample, this clonotype was seen a few times. The V gene is TRBV7-9, the J gene TRBJ2-5; TRBD2 might be the D (5 bases). Germline CDR1 is SEHNR and CDR2 is FQNEAQ (reference sequence). Trimming cost V 3 bases and J 1 base, with 15 bases left between them. The CDR3 is made up of 16 amino acids. The CDR3: CASSFRPNEGQETQYF. As DNA, the CDR3 is TGTGCCAGCAGCTTTAGACCTAACGAGGGCCAAGAGACCCAGTACTTC.

The chain joins TRBV30 to TRBJ2-3, with D possibly TRBD1 on 6 matching bases. This CDR3 has 15 residues. V shed 0 bases and J shed 3 bases, with 13 bases lying between them. The germline V gene encodes CDR1 GTSNPN and CDR2 SVGIG (reference sequence). The CDR3 sequence is CAWSVHGGRTDTQYF. The CDR3 DNA reads TGTGCCTGGAGTGTACATGGGGGCAGGACAGATACGCAGTATTTT.

The chain is built from TRBV3-1 and TRBJ2-5; unclear D gene. CDR3 length equals 14 residues. V was trimmed by 4 bases and J by 2 bases, leaving 11 bases between them. The germline gives CDR1 LGHDT, CDR2 YNNKEL (reference sequence). The CDR3 loop reads CASSRATFQETQYF. The CDR3 coding sequence is TGTGCCAGCAGCCGGGCGACATTTCAAGAGACCCAGTACTTC.

This clonotype showed up many times. The chain carries TRBV29-1 and TRBJ2-1, with TRBD1 matching 9 bases. This CDR3 spans 13 amino acids. With V trimmed by 4 bases and J by 6 bases, 4 bases remained unmatched. CDR1 is SQVTM and CDR2 is ANQGSEA in the germline V gene. CDR3 sequence (DNA): TGCAGCGTTGGGGGGACAGGGCCCAATGAGCAGTTCTTC. Its protein product is CSVGGTGPNEQFF.

This clonotype was found a few times. The chain uses TRBV29-1 and TRBJ1-1; 8 bases are shared with TRBD1. This CDR3 contains 12 residues. Trimming cost V 4 bases and J 5 bases; bases outside gene matches: 3. The germline V gene has CDR1 SQVTM and CDR2 ANQGSEA. The CDR3 DNA reads as TGCAGCGTTGGACAGGGGCTGACTGAAGCTTTCTTT. Residues: CSVGQGLTEAFF.

V and J are TRBV5-1 and TRBJ2-7; perhaps TRBD1 as D (5 bases). The ends were cut back, 3 bases at V and 3 bases at J, with 13 bases in the middle. From germline, CDR1 is SGHRS and CDR2 YFSETQ. The CDR3 covers 14 residues. The CDR3 protein is CASSSPTAYYEQYF. CDR3 coding DNA: TGCGCCAGCAGCTCCCCGACAGCTTACTACGAGCAGTACTTC.

This chain connects TRBV12-2 to TRBJ1-1; TRBD1, the table's D call, was not compared with the DNA. TRBV12-2 is termed a pseudogene. The CDR3 runs 19 residues. The CDR3 is CASRLARDRVEVRSTEAFF. In nucleotides, the CDR3 is TGTGCAAGTCGCTTAGCCAGGGACAGGGTGGAAGTTAGGAGCACTGAAGCTTTCTTT.

The V and J genes are TRBV5-1 and TRBJ2-5; D remains ambiguous. Trimming stripped 7 bases from V and 0 bases from J, with 10 bases between. Germline CDR1 and CDR2: SGHRS and YFSETQ. The CDR3 loop spans 13 amino acids. In DNA, the CDR3 is TGCGCCAGCGCGCCCTCGGACCAAGAGACCCAGTACTTC. Its translation: CASAPSDQETQYF.

In this sample, this clonotype turned up many times. The gene calls are TRBV7-2 and TRBJ1-2, with a weak D call TRBD1 (5 bases). Trimming took off 5 bases at V and 8 bases at J, with 15 bases between the two ends. The V gene's germline CDR1 is SGHTA and CDR2 FQGNSA. The CDR3 totals 13 residues. CDR3 in amino acids: CASSPRWGSGYTF. The CDR3 DNA reads TGTGCCAGCAGCCCAAGATGGGGGTCCGGCTACACCTTC.

The chain has TRBV29-1 and TRBJ1-4; TRBD1 agrees at 7 bases. The CDR3 sequence is 14 residues long. J gave up 5 bases and V 6 bases, and 9 bases lay outside the gene matches. Germline V CDR1 and CDR2: SQVTM, ANQGSEA. The CDR3 protein is CSVSKQGMNEKLFF. CDR3 bases: TGCAGCGTATCAAAACAGGGGATGAATGAAAAACTGTTTTTT.

This clonotype occurred many times. CDR3 nucleotides: TGTGCCAGCAGCTTTAAGTGGGGGGAGAACACTGAAGCTTTCTTT. Residues: CASSFKWGENTEAFF. The chain links TRBV11-3 to TRBJ1-1; possible D gene TRBD1, 5 bases. Germline values: CDR1 SGHNT, CDR2 YENEEA. The CDR3 spans 15 residues. V was shortened by 3 bases and J by 1 base, with 12 bases between the two germline ends.

This clonotype was found many times. This rearrangement joins TRBV7-2 to TRBJ1-2, with D unresolved. This CDR3 is 15 amino acids long. The germline V gene encodes CDR1 SGHTA and CDR2 FQGNSA. Between the trimmed V and J ends, which lost 4 bases and 8 bases, there was a span of 20 bases. CDR3 region: CASSSFLTDRTGYTF. The CDR3 DNA follows: TGTGCCAGCAGCTCCTTCTTGACTGATAGGACCGGCTACACCTTC.

This clonotype was detected many times. The CDR3: CASSLSGQSTDTQYF. CDR3 nucleotides: TGTGCCAGCAGCTTATCGGGACAGAGCACAGATACGCAGTATTTT. This rearrangement joins TRBV7-9 to TRBJ2-3; 7 bases line up with TRBD1. The CDR3 extends over 15 amino acids. The V segment lost 2 bases and the J segment 0 bases; nucleotides outside the gene matches: 2. Germline V gene data show CDR1 as SEHNR and CDR2 as FQNEAQ (reference sequence).

This clonotype has more than one count but fewer than ten. The chain couples TRBV5-6 to TRBJ2-7, with 8 bases lining up with TRBD1. Germline CDR1 SGHDT, CDR2 YYEEEE. J lost 3 bases, V lost 2 bases, and 16 bases had no gene match. This CDR3 spans 18 amino acids. The CDR3, as DNA: TGTGCCAGCAGCTTTCAGGGGCCGGGGACAGGCCCAATCTACGAGCAGTACTTC. Translated: CASSFQGPGTGPIYEQYF.

This clonotype was seen a handful of times. V and J are TRBV30 and TRBJ1-6, with a possible D match to TRBD1 (5 bases). Between the trimmed V and J ends, which lost 7 bases and 0 bases, there was a span of 10 bases. CDR1 and CDR2 from the germline V gene are GTSNPN and SVGIG (reference sequence). CDR3 size: 14 residues. The CDR3 spells CALGGSSYNSPLHF. The CDR3 nucleotides read TGTGCCTTGGGGGGGAGCTCCTATAATTCACCCCTCCACTTT.

The chain is built from TRBV7-8 and TRBJ1-1; no clear D gene. V was cut by 0 bases and J by 4 bases, with 9 bases left in between. CDR1 and CDR2 (germline): SGHVS, FQNEAQ. The CDR3 runs 14 residues. The DNA of the CDR3 is TGTGCCAGCAGCTTAGCACAGTGGGGCACTGAAGCTTTCTTT. Amino acids: CASSLAQWGTEAFF.

This clonotype has a handful of counts. This chain links TRBV5-1 with TRBJ2-1; 11 bases map to TRBD2. This CDR3 has 16 amino acids. Trimming took 2 bases from V and 7 from J; bases not matched to a gene: 8. Germline V gene lookup returns CDR1 SGHRS and CDR2 YFSETQ. CDR3 coding DNA: TGCGCCAGCAGCTTAAGATCTAGCGGGAGGCCTAATGAGCAGTTCTTC. Encoded protein: CASSLRSSGRPNEQFF.

The gene calls are TRBV7-6 and TRBJ2-1; D gene uncertain. Deletions cut 2 bases from V and 6 bases from J, with 5 bases between. The CDR3 is 12 residues long. Germline lookup yields CDR1 SGHVS and CDR2 FNYEAQ. The CDR3 sequence is CASSLTVNEQFF. The CDR3 DNA reads as TGTGCCAGCAGCTTAACAGTCAATGAGCAGTTCTTC. Full variable domain (rest looked up from reference TRBV7-6 and TRBJ2-1): GAGVSQSPRYKVTKRGQDVALRCDPISGHVSLYWYRQALGQGPEFLTYFNYEAQQDKSGLPNDRFSAERPEGSISTLTIQRTEQRDSAMYRCASSLTVNEQFFGPGTRLTVL.

The chain links TRBV12-5 to TRBJ2-1, with D possibly TRBD2 on 6 matching bases. CDR1 and CDR2 from the germline V gene are LGHNT and FRNRAP. V was clipped by 5 bases and J by 3 bases, with 17 bases between them. The CDR3 contains 16 residues. CDR3 nucleotides: TGTGCTAGTGGTCCGGATAGGGGCGGGGTCTACAATGAGCAGTTCTTC. Its translation: CASGPDRGGVYNEQFF. The full variable domain, with the rest looked up from reference TRBV12-5 and TRBJ2-1, is DARVTQTPRHKVTEMGQEVTMRCQPILGHNTVFWYRQTMMQGLELLAYFRNRAPLDDSGMPKDRFSAEMPDATLATLKIQPSEPRDSAVYFCASGPDRGGVYNEQFFGPGTRLTVL.

This clonotype was found a few times. CDR3 nucleotides: TGTGCCAGTTCCCAAGCTTTCTTT. Its protein is CASSQAFF. The V and J genes are TRBV6-1 and TRBJ1-1; the D is unclear. Germline CDR1 reads MNHNS; CDR2 reads SASEGT. Trimming removed 9 bases at V and 9 bases at J, with 5 bases between. This CDR3 spans 8 amino acids.

This clonotype was recorded once. The chain is built from TRBV10-1 and TRBJ1-1; D remains ambiguous. CDR3 length: 14 residues. V shed 2 bases and J shed 4 bases, with 11 bases lying between them. The V gene's germline CDR1 is WNHNN and CDR2 SYGVQD (reference sequence). DNA of the CDR3: TGCGCCAGCAGTGAGAGCCCGGCAGCCACTGAAGCTTTCTTT. Its protein is CASSESPAATEAFF.

Many counts were recorded for this clonotype. The chain has TRBV5-1 and TRBJ2-1; TRBD2 matches at 10 bases. Germline V gene sequence: CDR1 SGHRS, CDR2 YFSETQ. The length of the CDR3 is 17 residues. V was pared by 0 bases and J by 3 bases, with 6 bases of the junction left unmatched. This CDR3 reads CASSLGLAGAFYNEQFF. CDR3 nucleotides: TGCGCCAGCAGCTTGGGGCTAGCGGGAGCGTTCTACAATGAGCAGTTCTTC.

The J gene is TRBJ2-1, the V gene TRBV28; no firm D call. Germline-derived CDR1 and CDR2 are MDHEN and SYDVKM. This CDR3 has 12 residues. V dropped 5 bases and J dropped 12 bases, with 14 bases sitting between them. The CDR3 sequence is CASSTLTGRQFF. The DNA of the CDR3 is TGTGCCAGCAGTACGTTAACCGGTCGGCAGTTCTTC.